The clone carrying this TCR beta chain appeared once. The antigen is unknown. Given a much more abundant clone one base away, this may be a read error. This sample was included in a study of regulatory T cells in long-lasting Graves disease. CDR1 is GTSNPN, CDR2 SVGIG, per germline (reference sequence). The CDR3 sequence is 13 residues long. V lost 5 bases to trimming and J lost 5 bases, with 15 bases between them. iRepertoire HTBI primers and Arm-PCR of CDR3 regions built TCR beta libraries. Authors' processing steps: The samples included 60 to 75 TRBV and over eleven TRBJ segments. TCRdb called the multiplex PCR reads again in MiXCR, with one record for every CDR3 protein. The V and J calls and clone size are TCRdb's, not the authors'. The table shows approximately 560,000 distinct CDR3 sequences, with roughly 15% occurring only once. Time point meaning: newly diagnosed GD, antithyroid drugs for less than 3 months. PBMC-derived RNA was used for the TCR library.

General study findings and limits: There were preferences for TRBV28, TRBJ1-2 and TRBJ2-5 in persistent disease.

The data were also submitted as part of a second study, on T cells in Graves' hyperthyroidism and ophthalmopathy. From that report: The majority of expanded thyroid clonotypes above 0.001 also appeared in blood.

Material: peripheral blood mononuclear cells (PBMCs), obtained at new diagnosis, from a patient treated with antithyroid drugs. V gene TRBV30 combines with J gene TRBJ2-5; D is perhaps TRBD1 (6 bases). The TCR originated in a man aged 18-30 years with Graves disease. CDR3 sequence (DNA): TGTGCCTGGCGTTTCAAGGGGGTCGAGACCCAGTACTTC. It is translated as CAWRFKGVETQYF.